This T cell receptor beta chain comes out of a study of T cell responses to AZD1222 COVID-19 vaccine. Study background: Whether given at about 4 or about 12 weeks, second doses were pooled.

Sequencing used immunoSEQ multiplex PCR; TCRdb keeps in-frame clones, though not all of them. This table holds tens of thousands of clones, over 80% found once. This clonotype was sampled from an adult in good health. The starting material was peripheral blood, obtained on day 0 of AZD1222 vaccination.

The CDR3 nucleotides read TGTGCCTACCAACCCCGGGACAGAGCCTACGAGCAGTACTTC. Protein product: CAYQPRDRAYEQYF. The rearrangement uses TRBV30 and TRBJ2-7, with 7 bases aligning to TRBD1. Germline-derived CDR1 and CDR2 are GTSNPN and SVGIG (reference sequence). This CDR3 contains 14 residues. V lost 7 bases, J lost 2 bases, and 11 bases stayed unmatched. Filled out from reference TRBV30 and TRBJ2-7, the complete variable domain reads SQTIHQWPATLVQPVGSPLSLECTVEGTSNPNLYWYRQAAGRGLQLLFYSVGIGQISSEVPQNLSASRPQDRQFILSSKKLLLSDSGFYLCAYQPRDRAYEQYFGPGTRLTVT.